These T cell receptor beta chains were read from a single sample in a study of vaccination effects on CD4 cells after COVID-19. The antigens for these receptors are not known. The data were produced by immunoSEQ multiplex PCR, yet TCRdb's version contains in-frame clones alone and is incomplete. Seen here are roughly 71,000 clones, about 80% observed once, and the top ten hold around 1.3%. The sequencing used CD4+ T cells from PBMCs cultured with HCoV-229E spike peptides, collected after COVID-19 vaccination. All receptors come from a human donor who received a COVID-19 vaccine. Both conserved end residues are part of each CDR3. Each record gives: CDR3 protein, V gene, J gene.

cdr3_aa: CASSRGAGELFF; v_call: TRBV10-1; j_call: TRBJ2-2
cdr3_aa: CASSPQGPDYNEQFF; v_call: TRBV6-5; j_call: TRBJ2-1
cdr3_aa: CASSNGGQSNQPQHF; v_call: TRBV7-9; j_call: TRBJ1-5
cdr3_aa: CASSEVAGGFGVQFF; v_call: TRBV2; j_call: TRBJ2-1
cdr3_aa: CASSMVQAITNEQFF; v_call: TRBV19; j_call: TRBJ2-1
cdr3_aa: CASSPSGASGNTIYF; v_call: TRBV18; j_call: TRBJ1-3
cdr3_aa: CASGGQIQETQYF; v_call: TRBV2; j_call: TRBJ2-5
cdr3_aa: CASRPTFSQNYGYTF; v_call: TRBV6-5; j_call: TRBJ1-2
cdr3_aa: CASSSEAGEKLFF; v_call: TRBV2; j_call: TRBJ1-4
cdr3_aa: CASSGGTGVHYGYTF; v_call: TRBV7-2; j_call: TRBJ1-2
cdr3_aa: CASSFYSGELFF; v_call: TRBV12-3/TRBV12-4; j_call: TRBJ2-2
cdr3_aa: CASSFSQTGFEAFF; v_call: TRBV5-1; j_call: TRBJ1-1
cdr3_aa: CASSLEGSNTGELFF; v_call: TRBV5-8; j_call: TRBJ2-2
cdr3_aa: CAAGQPQHF; v_call: TRBV19; j_call: TRBJ1-5
cdr3_aa: CASSPRSSAETQYF; v_call: TRBV6-6; j_call: TRBJ2-5
cdr3_aa: CATSGPNRQGSNEQFF; v_call: TRBV24-1; j_call: TRBJ2-1
cdr3_aa: CASSLWTLSGNTIYF; v_call: TRBV19; j_call: TRBJ1-3
cdr3_aa: CASSVALGSNEKLFF; v_call: TRBV9; j_call: TRBJ1-4
cdr3_aa: CASSEGTEAFF; v_call: TRBV6-1; j_call: TRBJ1-1
cdr3_aa: CASSIASLGLLSGANVLTF; v_call: TRBV19; j_call: TRBJ2-6
cdr3_aa: CASSGGAGETQYF; v_call: TRBV2; j_call: TRBJ2-5
cdr3_aa: CASSLTQGGGYNEQFF; v_call: TRBV7-6; j_call: TRBJ2-1
cdr3_aa: CASSEGSQNTGELFF; v_call: TRBV2; j_call: TRBJ2-2